A selection of T cell receptor beta chains follows, all from one sample in a study of cytomegalovirus exposure and HLA in healthy donors. Sequenced by immunoSEQ multiplex PCR; TCRdb stores in-frame clones only, minus some. The data contain 150,000 to 200,000 clones, around four fifths of them singletons. The sequencing sample was made of PBMCs. All receptors derive from a woman aged 30 to 39 in good health and CMV-seronegative. Both conserved end residues are part of each CDR3. D genes are given only for firm matches. Where a row states a size, it is once, few, many or the class of an expanded clone; other rows omit it.

v_gene	d_gene	j_gene	abundance	CDR3nt	CDR3aa
TRBV25-1	TRBD1	TRBJ1-1	.	TGTGCCAGCAGTCCACCACTGGGACAGGTAATGAACACTGAAGCTTTCTTT	CASSPPLGQVMNTEAFF
TRBV12-5	.	TRBJ2-5	.	TGTGCTAGTGGTTTGGACCCCACTGGGGGTGGGGGGAAGACCCAGTACTTC	CASGLDPTGGGGKTQYF
TRBV11-1	TRBD2	TRBJ2-3	.	TGTGCCAGCAGCTTCGTATCGGGGGGGGCCACAGATACGCAGTATTTT	CASSFVSGGATDTQYF
TRBV14	TRBD2	TRBJ2-3	.	TGTGCCAGCAGCCACGATAGCGGGGTAGACTCTAGCACAGATACGCAGTATTTT	CASSHDSGVDSSTDTQYF
TRBV30	TRBD1	TRBJ2-5	.	TGTGCCTGGGGACAGGGGAGTTTGAAAGAGACCCAGTACTTC	CAWGQGSLKETQYF
TRBV6-5	.	TRBJ1-4	.	TGTGCCAGCAGTTACTCGGTTTCGGGACTTAATGAAAAACTGTTTTTT	CASSYSVSGLNEKLFF
TRBV10-1	TRBD2	TRBJ2-2	.	TGCGCCAGCCGACTAGCGGTAGAGGCCGGGGAGCTGTTTTTT	CASRLAVEAGELFF
TRBV19	.	TRBJ1-2	.	TGTGCCAGTAGTATTATCCAACAGCCTTATGCGGGCTACACCTTC	CASSIIQQPYAGYTF
TRBV4-1	TRBD2	TRBJ2-3	.	TGCGCCAGCAGCCACGGGGAGGGGAAGACTAGTCTTTCGAAAGATACGCAGTATTTT	CASSHGEGKTSLSKDTQYF
TRBV2	TRBD1	TRBJ2-1	.	TGTGCCAGCAGTGGGACAGGGCAATTCAATGAGCAGTTCTTC	CASSGTGQFNEQFF
TRBV18	.	TRBJ2-5	.	TGTGCCAGCTCACCACGAAGGGGAGAGACCCAGTACTTC	CASSPRRGETQYF
TRBV6-5	.	TRBJ2-2	.	TGTGCCAGTATAGGGCTAGCCGACACCGGGGAGCTGTTTTTT	CASIGLADTGELFF
TRBV10-3	TRBD1	TRBJ1-4	.	TGTGCCATCAGTGAGGGCAGGGGGACTGAAAAACTGTTTTTT	CAISEGRGTEKLFF
TRBV25-1	TRBD2	TRBJ2-1	.	TGTGCCAGCAGTGTTAGCGGGGGGGCCTGGTTCAATGAGCAGTTCTTC	CASSVSGGAWFNEQFF
TRBV19	.	TRBJ1-2	.	TGTGCCAGTACTACAGGGTACTATGGCTACACCTTC	CASTTGYYGYTF
TRBV4-1	TRBD1	TRBJ2-7	.	TGCGCCAGCAGCCATACTCCGGGACAGGGAACCTCCTACGAGCAGTACTTC	CASSHTPGQGTSYEQYF
TRBV16	.	TRBJ2-1	.	TGTGCCAGCAGCCAATCAGAGATCCACAATGAGCAGTTCTTC	CASSQSEIHNEQFF
TRBV6-5	TRBD1	TRBJ1-1	.	TGTGCCAGCAGTTACTCGACCGGGACAGGGGGCCGTGGAGCTTTCTTT	CASSYSTGTGGRGAFF
TRBV4-2	.	TRBJ1-1	.	TGTGCCAGCAGCCAAGAACAGCTAAGGAACACTGAAGCTTTCTTT	CASSQEQLRNTEAFF
TRBV2	.	TRBJ1-2	.	TGTGCCAGCACGGAGGACAGTAACTATGGCTACACCTTC	CASTEDSNYGYTF
TRBV5-4	TRBD2	TRBJ2-1	.	TGTGCCAGCAGCCCCCAACCTAGCGGGGGGGCGGAGTTCTTC	CASSPQPSGGAEFF
TRBV10-3	TRBD2	TRBJ2-5	.	TGTGCCATCAGTGACGGAGGTTGGCGGGGGCAAGAGACCCAGTACTTC	CAISDGGWRGQETQYF
TRBV7-2	TRBD1	TRBJ1-2	once	TGTGCCAGCAGTAGGGACAGGGGGTTACTATCGAATGGCTACACCTTC	CASSRDRGLLSNGYTF
TRBV5-1	TRBD1	TRBJ2-2	.	TGCGCCAGCAGTAACAGACAGGGCAACACCGGGGAGCTGTTTTTT	CASSNRQGNTGELFF
TRBV7-3	TRBD1	TRBJ2-1	.	TGTGCCAGCAGCGCAGCCGTCCGGGACAGGGGGCACAATGAGCAGTTCTTC	CASSAAVRDRGHNEQFF
TRBV9	TRBD2	TRBJ2-1	.	TGTGCCAGCAGCGTCATCGGGGGGGATGAGCAGTTCTTC	CASSVIGGDEQFF
TRBV4-3	TRBD1	TRBJ2-3	.	TGCGCCAGCAGCCAAGATGACAGGGGCACAGATACGCAGTATTTT	CASSQDDRGTDTQYF
TRBV9	TRBD1	TRBJ1-1	.	TGTGCCAGCAGCGTAGGACAGGGGGCGTGGGACACTGAAGCTTTCTTT	CASSVGQGAWDTEAFF
TRBV27	.	TRBJ1-5	few	TGTGCCAGCAGCTTTCGGGGGGGGCAAGATCAGCCCCAGCATTTT	CASSFRGGQDQPQHF
TRBV7-3	.	TRBJ1-5	.	TGTGCCAGCAGCTCCGGGTCCTGGCCCCAGCATTTT	CASSSGSWPQHF
TRBV6-5	.	TRBJ2-5	.	TGTGCCAGCCAGGCTCGGCTAGGGGGTCAAGAGACCCAGTACTTC	CASQARLGGQETQYF
TRBV2	TRBD1	TRBJ1-6	few	TGTGCCAGCAGTGAGACTCCGATCGGGACAGGGCCATCACCCCTCCACTTT	CASSETPIGTGPSPLHF
TRBV6-1	.	TRBJ1-5	.	TGTGCCAGCAGGGACACAGGGAATCGACAGCCCCAGCATTTT	CASRDTGNRQPQHF
TRBV2	TRBD1	TRBJ2-3	.	TGTGCCAGCGAGACCCGGGACAGGGTGAAAGATACGCAGTATTTT	CASETRDRVKDTQYF
TRBV7-2	TRBD1	TRBJ2-7	.	TGTGCCAGCAGCCTGACAGGGGGCGGCTACGAGCAGTACTTC	CASSLTGGGYEQYF
TRBV19	TRBD1	TRBJ1-2	once	TGTGCCAGTAGTCTGACCGGGACAGGGTATGGCTACACCTTC	CASSLTGTGYGYTF
TRBV9	.	TRBJ2-7	once	TGTGCCAGCAGCGTAGTGAGACAGACCATGTATTACGAGCAGTACTTC	CASSVVRQTMYYEQYF
TRBV18	TRBD1	TRBJ1-1	.	TGTGCCAGCTCACCGAGACAGGGGGCTAACACTGAAGCTTTCTTT	CASSPRQGANTEAFF
TRBV11-3	TRBD1	TRBJ2-6	.	TGTGCCAGCAGCTTGTCGGGGACAGGTTACTCTGGGGCCAACGTCCTGACTTTC	CASSLSGTGYSGANVLTF
TRBV4-3	.	TRBJ2-5	once	TGCGCCAGCAGCCAAGAGCCAGACGGGGAGACCCAGTACTTC	CASSQEPDGETQYF
TRBV6-1	.	TRBJ1-2	few	TGTGCCAGCAGTGAAACTAGCCCCGATGGCTACACCTTC	CASSETSPDGYTF
TRBV11-2	.	TRBJ2-3	.	TGTGCCAGCAGCCGTGCCCGCTACACAGATACGCAGTATTTT	CASSRARYTDTQYF
TRBV4-1	TRBD2	TRBJ2-1	few	TGCGCCAGCAGCCTGGGACTAGCGGGGGCTGAGCAGTTCTTC	CASSLGLAGAEQFF
TRBV12-2	.	TRBJ1-4	.	TGTGCAAGTCGCTTAGCCCGGGACAGCCTAACCCTGTTTTTT	CASRLARDSLTLFF
TRBV5-6	.	TRBJ2-7	.	TGTGCCAGCAGCCGCCCGGGACTTCCCTCCTACGAGCAGTACTTC	CASSRPGLPSYEQYF
TRBV7-9	.	TRBJ1-4	.	TGTGCCAGCAGCTCCCGGGGGGGGGAGGAAAAACTGTTTTTT	CASSSRGGEEKLFF
TRBV6-1	.	TRBJ2-1	.	TGTGCCAGCAGCCACGAGGAGGGCAGACTCAATGAGCAGTTCTTC	CASSHEEGRLNEQFF
TRBV7-3	.	TRBJ2-7	.	TGTGCCAGCAGCAATTACGGGGTATACGAGCAGTACTTC	CASSNYGVYEQYF
TRBV4-2	TRBD1	TRBJ2-7	.	TGTGCCAGCAGCCAAGATGGGCAGGGGGCCTACGAGCAGTACTTC	CASSQDGQGAYEQYF
TRBV7-3	.	TRBJ1-5	once	TGTGCCAGCAGCTTAACAAATTGGGGCAGGGCGAATCAGCCCCAGCATTTT	CASSLTNWGRANQPQHF
TRBV27	.	TRBJ1-2	.	TGTGCCAGCAGTTTCTCTGGCAGTTTCTATGGCTACACCTTC	CASSFSGSFYGYTF
TRBV20-1	TRBD1	TRBJ1-2	.	TGCAGTGCTAGGGGACAGGGACCATTC	CSARGQGPF
TRBV5-6	TRBD2	TRBJ2-5	.	TGTGCCAGCAGCCTTAGCGGGGAAGAGACCCAGTACTTC	CASSLSGEETQYF
TRBV10-1	TRBD2	TRBJ2-3	.	TGCGCCATCAGACTAGCGGGGGGCCACACAGATACGCAGTATTTT	CAIRLAGGHTDTQYF
TRBV12-5	.	TRBJ1-5	few	TGTGCTACTACAGGGTCTGGCAATCAGCCCCAGCATTTT	CATTGSGNQPQHF